This is a list of T cell receptor beta chains from one sample in a study of shared clonotypes between healthy human individuals. Using immunoSEQ multiplex PCR, the repertoire was profiled, and TCRdb retains in-frame clones only, with some absent. The sample yields some 2.1 million clones, roughly 93% seen once. Input material: naive CD8+ T cells from PBMCs. These receptors originate from a man aged 18 to 29 in good health. Some clones in this sample may be carry-over from other donors' samples. Both conserved end residues are part of each CDR3. The D gene is left open where the match is weak. A row's size may be missing; if present it is once, few, many or a size class.

J gene	V gene	clone size	D gene	CDR3 protein	CDR3 DNA
TRBJ1-5	TRBV5-1	NA	NA	CASSETPGSNQPQHF	TGCGCCAGCAGCGAAACCCCGGGGAGCAATCAGCCCCAGCATTTT
TRBJ2-1	TRBV4-3	NA	NA	CASSQGVIADPPAYNEQFF	TGCGCCAGCAGCCAAGGCGTGATAGCGGACCCACCCGCCTACAATGAGCAGTTCTTC
TRBJ2-7	TRBV9	NA	NA	CASSVVPSDSYEQYF	TGTGCCAGCAGCGTAGTGCCTAGCGACTCCTACGAGCAGTACTTC
TRBJ2-2	TRBV12-5	NA	NA	CASGLGPPQGRIGELFF	TGTGCTAGTGGTTTGGGACCCCCCCAGGGAAGGATCGGGGAGCTGTTTTTT
TRBJ1-2	TRBV21-1	NA	NA	CANTGGPNYGYTF	TGTGCCAATACAGGGGGACCCAACTATGGCTACACCTTC
TRBJ2-3	TRBV28	NA	NA	CASSFVRGFLTDTQYF	TGTGCCAGCAGTTTCGTGCGGGGATTCCTCACAGATACGCAGTATTTT
TRBJ2-7	TRBV7-9	once	NA	CASSSRPSEVYEQYF	TGTGCCAGCAGTTCCCGGCCTAGCGAGGTGTACGAGCAGTACTTC
TRBJ1-2	TRBV4-1	NA	NA	CASSPVGQEDDYGYTF	TGCGCCAGCAGCCCAGTCGGTCAGGAGGATGACTATGGCTACACCTTC
TRBJ2-1	TRBV10-3	NA	TRBD1	CAISESGGTGADEQFF	TGTGCCATCAGTGAGTCGGGCGGGACAGGGGCCGATGAGCAGTTCTTC
TRBJ2-1	TRBV11-2	NA	TRBD2	CASSFEREMVNEQFF	TGTGCCAGCAGCTTTGAGCGGGAGATGGTGAATGAGCAGTTCTTC
TRBJ2-3	TRBV27	NA	NA	CASRRPDGGTDTQYF	TGTGCCAGCAGAAGGCCGGATGGGGGCACAGATACGCAGTATTTT
TRBJ2-7	TRBV6-1	NA	NA	CASSELRDSIYEQYF	TGTGCCAGCAGTGAACTCCGAGACTCGATATACGAGCAGTACTTC
TRBJ2-1	TRBV28	NA	NA	CATANTYNEQFF	TGTGCCACCGCCAACACCTACAATGAGCAGTTCTTC
TRBJ2-7	TRBV15	NA	NA	CATSRQTNYEQYF	TGTGCCACCAGCAGACAGACGAACTACGAGCAGTACTTC
TRBJ2-1	TRBV27	NA	NA	CATSRESNEQFF	TGTGCCACATCCCGGGAGAGCAATGAGCAGTTCTTC
TRBJ1-2	TRBV6-5	once	NA	CASSYSIGGRYGYTF	TGTGCCAGCAGTTACTCGATAGGGGGGAGGTATGGCTACACCTTC
TRBJ2-7	TRBV27	NA	NA	CASSLSNSYEQYF	TGTGCCAGCAGTTTATCGAACAGCTACGAGCAGTACTTC
TRBJ2-5	TRBV19	NA	TRBD1	CASSATGAETQYF	TGTGCCAGTAGCGCGACAGGGGCAGAGACCCAGTACTTC
TRBJ1-2	TRBV29-1	NA	NA	CSVPWGGGYTF	TGCAGCGTCCCCTGGGGGGGAGGCTACACCTTC
TRBJ2-7	TRBV27	NA	NA	CASSRTTGSSEQYF	TGTGCCAGCAGTCGAACAACAGGGTCGAGCGAGCAGTACTTC
TRBJ2-2	TRBV15	once	TRBD2	CATLSASGTNTGELFF	TGTGCCACTCTGAGCGCTAGCGGGACGAACACCGGGGAGCTGTTTTTT
TRBJ2-1	TRBV25-1	NA	NA	CASIVRTEPDEQFF	TGTGCCAGCATAGTGCGGACAGAGCCAGATGAGCAGTTCTTC
TRBJ2-7	TRBV7-6	once	NA	CASSLGSQGWVDEQYF	TGTGCCAGCAGCTTAGGATCACAGGGTTGGGTGGACGAGCAGTACTTC
TRBJ2-1	TRBV4-1	NA	NA	CASSQRDGVNNEQFF	TGCGCCAGCAGCCAAAGGGACGGGGTGAACAATGAGCAGTTCTTC
TRBJ1-2	TRBV6-5	NA	NA	CASSPLGSANYGYTF	TGTGCCAGCAGCCCCCTTGGGTCGGCTAACTATGGCTACACCTTC
TRBJ2-1	TRBV5-4	NA	NA	CASRINNEQFF	TGTGCCAGCAGAATAAACAATGAGCAGTTCTTC
TRBJ2-5	TRBV7-3	NA	TRBD2	CASGLAGGPQETQYF	TGTGCCAGCGGCTTAGCGGGAGGGCCCCAAGAGACCCAGTACTTC
TRBJ2-1	TRBV5-1	NA	NA	CASSLATGGREFF	TGCGCCAGCAGCTTGGCCACGGGTGGAAGAGAGTTCTTC
TRBJ2-1	TRBV9	NA	NA	CASSVGSHSYNEQFF	TGTGCCAGCAGCGTAGGTTCCCACTCCTACAATGAGCAGTTCTTC
TRBJ2-5	TRBV4-1	NA	NA	CASSLLLSYQETQYF	TGCGCCAGCAGCCTGTTATTGTCGTACCAAGAGACCCAGTACTTC
TRBJ2-1	TRBV4-1	NA	TRBD2	CASSLTSGSVNEQFF	TGCGCCAGCAGCCTGACTAGCGGGAGTGTGAATGAGCAGTTCTTC
TRBJ2-3	TRBV9	NA	TRBD2	CASNGGTSGGNPRTDTQYF	TGTGCCAGCAATGGGGGGACTAGCGGAGGAAACCCTCGCACAGATACGCAGTATTTT
TRBJ2-7	TRBV11-2	NA	TRBD1	CASSQDRGRTYEQYF	TGTGCCAGCAGCCAAGACAGGGGAAGAACCTACGAGCAGTACTTC
TRBJ1-1	TRBV27	NA	NA	CASSLWGEWEGAFF	TGTGCCAGCAGTTTATGGGGGGAGTGGGAGGGGGCTTTCTTT
TRBJ2-7	TRBV6-5	NA	NA	CASSLRRSFYEQYF	TGTGCCAGCAGTTTAAGACGGTCTTTCTACGAGCAGTACTTC